The clone carrying this T cell receptor beta chain was seen just once. In the original workflow: Counts of nucleated cells, estimated from reference gene primer amplification, were obtained. This table comes from immunoSEQ multiplex PCR, and its TCRdb copy is limited to in-frame clones, with some not included. Clone size and V and J calls were adopted from that table, with D and trimming inferred from the DNA. The repertoire has about 52,000 clones, about 80% of them found once; the top ten carry over 6%. The data originate from a study of blood T cell repertoires in COVID-19. This CDR3 comprises 11 residues. V lost 6 bases, J lost 5 bases, and 10 bases lay in between. The germline V gene encodes CDR1 SQVTM and CDR2 ANQGSEA.

This TCR was sampled from a man in his 70s with active COVID-19. Material: peripheral blood. The chain uses TRBV29-1 and TRBJ1-2, with a weak D call TRBD1 (5 bases). Here the CDR3 reads CSVHRGYGYTF. Here the CDR3 DNA reads TGCAGCGTCCACCGGGGGTATGGCTACACCTTC.